These 12 T cell receptor beta chains were sequenced from one sample in a study of blood T cell repertoires in COVID-19. The table came from immunoSEQ multiplex PCR; TCRdb's copy has only in-frame clones and leaves some out. The sample carries more than 25,000 clones, approximately 90% recorded once. Sequencing was done on a sample of peripheral blood. Source of these receptors: an elderly man with acute or convalescent COVID-19.

This clone was detected a few times. The chain couples TRBV15 to TRBJ2-7, with a weak D call TRBD1 (6 bases). The CDR3 extends over 15 amino acids. Germline CDR1 and CDR2: LNHNV and YYDKDF (reference sequence). Trimming pared 3 bases from V and 3 bases from J, leaving 15 bases between. The chain's CDR3 is CATSRTTGAGYEQYF. In nucleotides, the CDR3 is TGTGCCACCAGCAGGACGACAGGCGCCGGCTACGAGCAGTACTTC.

The chain joins TRBV6-5 to TRBJ2-5, with TRBD1 matching over 7 bases. Germline V lookup: CDR1 MNHEY, CDR2 SVGAGI. The CDR3 length is 15 residues. The J segment lost 2 bases and the V segment lost 10 bases, leaving 13 bases of the junction unmatched. CDR3 in amino acids: CATRPQRQGQETQYF. The DNA of the CDR3 is TGTGCCACCCGACCCCAAAGACAGGGACAAGAGACCCAGTACTTC.

This clone appeared a single time. The V gene is TRBV6-1, the J gene TRBJ2-5; D might be TRBD2 (6 bases). V lost 2 bases, J lost 4 bases, and 11 bases lay in between. The CDR3 spans 14 residues. Germline V lookup: CDR1 MNHNS, CDR2 SASEGT. CDR3 in amino acids: CASSELGGGETQYF. The CDR3 region has the DNA TGTGCCAGCAGTGAACTGGGGGGAGGAGAGACCCAGTACTTC.

The rearrangement uses TRBV19 and TRBJ1-2; 12 nucleotides agree with TRBD1. Germline CDR1 is LNHDA and CDR2 is SQIVND (reference sequence). The CDR3 is 16 amino acids. Losses at the gene ends were 9 bases for V and 8 bases for J; bases not matched to a gene: 16. CDR3 in DNA: TGTGCCAGCTCCCAAGGTCGGGGGACAGGGGGCGACGGCTACACCTTC. Amino acid sequence: CASSQGRGTGGDGYTF.

The chain combines TRBV9 with TRBJ1-6, with unresolved D. This CDR3 has 17 residues. V was trimmed by 0 bases and J by 8 bases, leaving 18 bases between them. The germline V gene encodes CDR1 SGDLS and CDR2 YYNGEE. The CDR3 DNA is TGTGCCAGCAGCGTAGAGCGGACCCCACCGGTGGATTCACCCCTCCACTTT. It codes for CASSVERTPPVDSPLHF.

This clone has just one count. This chain links TRBV5-1 with TRBJ1-1, with 9 bases fitting TRBD1. The CDR3 runs 14 residues. Per the germline V gene, CDR1 is SGHRS and CDR2 is YFSETQ. The trim removed 2 bases at V and 5 bases at J, leaving 4 bases unmatched. CDR3 DNA: TGCGCCAGCAGCTTAGACAGGGGGAGGACTGAAGCTTTCTTT. It codes for CASSLDRGRTEAFF.

The V gene is TRBV5-6, the J gene TRBJ1-2; TRBD1 is a possible D gene (6 bases). CDR3 length: 15 amino acids. Germline V gene data show CDR1 as SGHDT and CDR2 as YYEEEE. The germline V and J ends were trimmed by 0 bases and 6 bases, with 15 bases remaining between them. The CDR3 here is CASSLVGRTVDGYTF. The CDR3 DNA reads as TGTGCCAGCAGCTTGGTCGGTCGGACAGTTGATGGCTACACCTTC.

CDR3 sequence (DNA): TGTGCCAGCAGTATAACAGGGGGCAATTTCAATTCACCCCTCCACTTT. Translating gives CASSITGGNFNSPLHF. The chain links TRBV2 to TRBJ1-6, with 9 positions matching TRBD1. The germline V gene encodes CDR1 SNHLY and CDR2 FYNNEI. Trimming cost V 5 bases and J 7 bases; bases outside gene matches: 9. The CDR3 loop spans 16 amino acids.

The chain has TRBV19 and TRBJ1-6; D remains unclear. The CDR3 covers 14 residues. The germline CDR1 and CDR2 sequences are LNHDA and SQIVND (reference sequence). The V end lost 11 bases, the J end lost 0 bases, and 11 bases lay between the germline ends. The CDR3, as DNA: TGTGCCGGGGTCGGGGACTCCTATAATTCACCCCTCCACTTT. Amino acid sequence: CAGVGDSYNSPLHF.

The rearrangement uses TRBV5-1 and TRBJ2-5; D gene uncertain. CDR1 is SGHRS and CDR2 is YFSETQ in the germline V gene. The CDR3 is made up of 13 amino acids. V was cut by 3 bases and J by 0 bases, with 6 bases left in between. The CDR3 nucleotides read TGCGCCAGCAGCTCCCCCAACCAAGAGACCCAGTACTTC. Translated: CASSSPNQETQYF.

This sequence joins TRBV10-3 and TRBJ2-3; D ambiguous. V shed 0 bases and J shed 4 bases, with 5 bases lying between them. CDR3 length: 13 amino acids. Germline CDR1 reads ENHRY; CDR2 reads SYGVKD. The CDR3 region is CAISESRPDTQYF. DNA of the CDR3: TGTGCCATCAGTGAGTCGAGGCCAGATACGCAGTATTTT.

The J gene is TRBJ2-2, the V gene TRBV5-1; 11 bases line up with TRBD1. CDR1 SGHRS and CDR2 YFSETQ come from the germline V gene. The CDR3 runs to 15 residues. The ends lost 4 bases at V and 6 bases at J; junction bases unmatched: 5. This CDR3 reads CASSPQGQGAGELFF. In DNA, the CDR3 is TGCGCCAGCAGCCCGCAGGGACAGGGGGCCGGGGAGCTGTTTTTT.